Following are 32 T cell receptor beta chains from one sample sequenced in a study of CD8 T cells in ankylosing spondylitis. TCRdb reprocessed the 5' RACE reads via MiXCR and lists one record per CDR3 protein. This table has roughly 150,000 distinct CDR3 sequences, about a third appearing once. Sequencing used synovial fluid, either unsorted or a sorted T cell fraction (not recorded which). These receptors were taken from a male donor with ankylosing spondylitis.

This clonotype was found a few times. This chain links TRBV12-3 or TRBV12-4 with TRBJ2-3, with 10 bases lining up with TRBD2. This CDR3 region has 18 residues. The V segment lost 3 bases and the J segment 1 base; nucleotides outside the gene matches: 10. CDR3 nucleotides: TGTGCCAGCAGTTTCGGCAGGTCCGGGACTAGCGGCACAGATACGCAGTATTTT. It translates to CASSFGRSGTSGTDTQYF.

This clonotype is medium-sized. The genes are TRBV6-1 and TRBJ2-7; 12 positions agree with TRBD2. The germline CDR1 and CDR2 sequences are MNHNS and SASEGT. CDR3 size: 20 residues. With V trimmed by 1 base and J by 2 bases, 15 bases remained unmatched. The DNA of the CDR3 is TGTGCCAGCAGTGAAGTTCTGCCGACTAGCGGGGGCCGGAGACCCTACGAGCAGTACTTC. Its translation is CASSEVLPTSGGRRPYEQYF.

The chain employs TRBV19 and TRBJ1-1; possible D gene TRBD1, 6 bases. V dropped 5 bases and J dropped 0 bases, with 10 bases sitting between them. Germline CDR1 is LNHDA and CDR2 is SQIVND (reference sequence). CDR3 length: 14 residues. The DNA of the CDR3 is TGTGCCAGTAGTCCCGGACAGATGAACACTGAAGCTTTCTTT. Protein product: CASSPGQMNTEAFF.

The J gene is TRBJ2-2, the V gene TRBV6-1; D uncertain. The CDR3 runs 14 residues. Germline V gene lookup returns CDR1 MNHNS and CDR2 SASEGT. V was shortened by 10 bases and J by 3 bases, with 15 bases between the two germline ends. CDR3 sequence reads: CAIKFRKDTGELFF. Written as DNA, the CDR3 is TGTGCCATCAAATTCAGGAAAGACACCGGGGAGCTGTTTTTT.

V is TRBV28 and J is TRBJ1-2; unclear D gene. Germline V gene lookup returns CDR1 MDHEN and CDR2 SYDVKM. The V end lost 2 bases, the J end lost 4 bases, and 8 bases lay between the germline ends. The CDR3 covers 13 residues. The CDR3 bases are TGTGCCAGCAGTTTAGAGCGGTTCTATGGCTACACCTTC. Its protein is CASSLERFYGYTF.

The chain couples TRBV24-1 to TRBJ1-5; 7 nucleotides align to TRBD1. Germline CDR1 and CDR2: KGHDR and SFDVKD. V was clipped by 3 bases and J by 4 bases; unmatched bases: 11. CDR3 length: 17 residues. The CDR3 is CATSDPRTGGRNQPQHF. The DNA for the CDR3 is TGTGCCACCAGTGATCCGAGGACAGGAGGAAGAAATCAGCCCCAGCATTTT.

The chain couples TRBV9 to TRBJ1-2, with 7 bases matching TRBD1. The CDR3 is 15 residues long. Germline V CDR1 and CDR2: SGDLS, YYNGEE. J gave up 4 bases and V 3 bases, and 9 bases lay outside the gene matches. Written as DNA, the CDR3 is TGTGCCAGCAGCGGGGGGGACAGCCCCTTCTATGGCTACACCTTC. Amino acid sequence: CASSGGDSPFYGYTF.

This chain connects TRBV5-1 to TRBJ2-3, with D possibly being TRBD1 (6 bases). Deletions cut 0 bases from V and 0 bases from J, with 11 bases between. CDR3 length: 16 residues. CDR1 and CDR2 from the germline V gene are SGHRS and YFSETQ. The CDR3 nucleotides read TGCGCCAGCAGCTTGGAGGGACACCAGAGCACAGATACGCAGTATTTT. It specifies CASSLEGHQSTDTQYF.

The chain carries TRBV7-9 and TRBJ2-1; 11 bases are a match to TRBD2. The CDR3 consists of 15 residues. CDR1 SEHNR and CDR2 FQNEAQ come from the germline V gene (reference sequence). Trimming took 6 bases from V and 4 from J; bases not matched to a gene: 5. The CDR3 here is CASRSGTSGYNEQFF. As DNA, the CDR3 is TGTGCCAGCAGGTCTGGGACTAGCGGTTACAATGAGCAGTTCTTC.

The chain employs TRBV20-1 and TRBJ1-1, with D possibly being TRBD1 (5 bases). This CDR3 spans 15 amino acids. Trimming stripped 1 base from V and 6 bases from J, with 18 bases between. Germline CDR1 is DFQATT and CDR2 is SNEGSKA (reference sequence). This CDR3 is CSARAGGRSFAEAFF. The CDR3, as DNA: TGCAGTGCTAGAGCGGGGGGACGGTCTTTCGCTGAAGCTTTCTTT.

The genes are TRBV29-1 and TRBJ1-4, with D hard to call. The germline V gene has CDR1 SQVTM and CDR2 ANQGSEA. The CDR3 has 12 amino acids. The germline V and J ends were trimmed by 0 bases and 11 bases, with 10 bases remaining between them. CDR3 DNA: TGCAGCGTTGAAGATCAGACGTCGAAACTGTTTTTT. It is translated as CSVEDQTSKLFF.

The CDR3 sequence: CASSTPTSGSTYEQYF. CDR3 DNA sequence: TGTGCCAGTAGTACCCCGACTAGCGGGAGCACCTACGAGCAGTACTTC. The V gene is TRBV19, the J gene TRBJ2-7; 12 positions match TRBD2. The V segment lost 4 bases and the J segment 2 bases; nucleotides outside the gene matches: 6. Per germline, CDR1 LNHDA and CDR2 SQIVND (reference sequence). There are 16 residues in the CDR3.

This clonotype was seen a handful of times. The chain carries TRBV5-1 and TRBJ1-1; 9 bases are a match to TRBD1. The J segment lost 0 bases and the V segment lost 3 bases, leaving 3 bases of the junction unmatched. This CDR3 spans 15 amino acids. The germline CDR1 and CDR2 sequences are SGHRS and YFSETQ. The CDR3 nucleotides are TGCGCCAGCAGCTCCGGGACAGGGTTGAACACTGAAGCTTTCTTT. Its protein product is CASSSGTGLNTEAFF.

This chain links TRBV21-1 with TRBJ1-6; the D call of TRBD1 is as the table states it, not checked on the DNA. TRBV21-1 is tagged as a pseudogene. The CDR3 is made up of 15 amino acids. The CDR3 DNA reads TGTGCCAGCACCCTATCTGGAAGGGGGAATTCACCCCTCCACTTT. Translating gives CASTLSGRGNSPLHF.

The CDR3 DNA reads TGTGCCAGCAGCTTAGCGGAATTCGGGACGGGTTACTACGAGCAGTACTTC. It encodes CASSLAEFGTGYYEQYF. The rearrangement joins TRBV7-8 to TRBJ2-7, with D perhaps given as TRBD1 or TRBD2 (5 bases each). The V gene lost 0 bases and the J gene lost 3 bases, with 18 bases spanning the gap. The CDR3 is made up of 17 amino acids. Germline CDR1 and CDR2: SGHVS and FQNEAQ.

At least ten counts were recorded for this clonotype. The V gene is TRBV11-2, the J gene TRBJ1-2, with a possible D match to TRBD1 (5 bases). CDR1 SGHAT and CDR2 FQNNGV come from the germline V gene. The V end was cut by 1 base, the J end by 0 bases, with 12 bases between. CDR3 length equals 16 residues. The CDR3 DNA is TGTGCCAGCAGCTTAGGGGTGGGGGGAGCTAACTATGGCTACACCTTC. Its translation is CASSLGVGGANYGYTF. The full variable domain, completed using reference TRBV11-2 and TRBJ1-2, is EAGVAQSPRYKIIEKRQSVAFWCNPISGHATLYWYQQILGQGPKLLIQFQNNGVVDDSQLPKDRFSAERLKGVDSTLKIQPAKLEDSAVYLCASSLGVGGANYGYTFGSGTRLTVV.

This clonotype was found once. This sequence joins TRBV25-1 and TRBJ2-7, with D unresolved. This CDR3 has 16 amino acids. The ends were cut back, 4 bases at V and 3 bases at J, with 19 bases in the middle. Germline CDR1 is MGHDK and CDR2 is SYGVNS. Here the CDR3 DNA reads TGTGCCAGCAGTGGAGCGACGGCCGCCTATATCTACGAGCAGTACTTC. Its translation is CASSGATAAYIYEQYF.

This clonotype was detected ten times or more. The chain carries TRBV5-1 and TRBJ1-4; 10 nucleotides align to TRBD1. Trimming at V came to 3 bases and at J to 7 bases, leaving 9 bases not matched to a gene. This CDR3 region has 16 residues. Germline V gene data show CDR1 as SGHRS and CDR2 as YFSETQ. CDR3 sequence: CASSSGTGEKGEKLFF. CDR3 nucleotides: TGCGCCAGCAGCTCCGGGACAGGGGAAAAAGGTGAAAAACTGTTTTTT.

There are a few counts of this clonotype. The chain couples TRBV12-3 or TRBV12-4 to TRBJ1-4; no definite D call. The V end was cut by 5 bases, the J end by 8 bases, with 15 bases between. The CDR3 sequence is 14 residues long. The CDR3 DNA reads TGTGCCAGCAGTCCTAGGACCTCCACCGAAAAACTGTTTTTT. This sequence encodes CASSPRTSTEKLFF.

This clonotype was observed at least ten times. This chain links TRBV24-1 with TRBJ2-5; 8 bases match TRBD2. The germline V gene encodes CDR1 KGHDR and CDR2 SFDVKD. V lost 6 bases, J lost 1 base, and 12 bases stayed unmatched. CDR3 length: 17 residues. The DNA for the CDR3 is TGTGCCACCAGTCCAGCAGTCAGCGGGAGAGTCCAAGAGACCCAGTACTTC. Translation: CATSPAVSGRVQETQYF.

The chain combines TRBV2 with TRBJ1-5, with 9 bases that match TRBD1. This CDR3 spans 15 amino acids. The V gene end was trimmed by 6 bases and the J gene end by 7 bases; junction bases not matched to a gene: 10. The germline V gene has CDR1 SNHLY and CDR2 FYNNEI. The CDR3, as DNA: TGTGCCAGCAGCCTAACCGGGACAGGGTACCAGCCCCAGCATTTT. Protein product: CASSLTGTGYQPQHF.

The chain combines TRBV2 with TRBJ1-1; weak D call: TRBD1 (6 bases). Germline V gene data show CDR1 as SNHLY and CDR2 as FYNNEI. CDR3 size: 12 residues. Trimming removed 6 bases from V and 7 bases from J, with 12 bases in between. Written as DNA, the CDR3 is TGTGCCAGCAGCGTTACAGGGATTGAAGCTTTCTTT. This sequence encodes CASSVTGIEAFF.

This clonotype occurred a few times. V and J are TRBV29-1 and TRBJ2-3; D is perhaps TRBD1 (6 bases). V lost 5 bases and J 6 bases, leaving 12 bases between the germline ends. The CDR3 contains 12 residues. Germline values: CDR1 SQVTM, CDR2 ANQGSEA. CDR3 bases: TGCAGCGTTCTACAGGGTGACGATACGCAGTATTTT. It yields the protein CSVLQGDDTQYF.

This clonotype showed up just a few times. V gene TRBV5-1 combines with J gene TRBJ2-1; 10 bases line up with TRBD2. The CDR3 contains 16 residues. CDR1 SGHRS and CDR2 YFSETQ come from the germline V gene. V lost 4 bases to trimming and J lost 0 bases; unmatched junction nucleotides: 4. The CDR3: CASSLTSGPSYNEQFF. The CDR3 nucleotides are TGCGCCAGCAGCCTGACTAGCGGGCCCTCCTACAATGAGCAGTTCTTC.

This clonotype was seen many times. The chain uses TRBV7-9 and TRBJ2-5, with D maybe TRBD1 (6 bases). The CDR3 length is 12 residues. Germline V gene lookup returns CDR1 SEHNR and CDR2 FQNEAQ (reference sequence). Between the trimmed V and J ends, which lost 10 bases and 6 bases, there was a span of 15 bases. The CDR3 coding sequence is TGTGCCACCCAAAGGACAGCTCAGACCCAGTACTTC. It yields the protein CATQRTAQTQYF.

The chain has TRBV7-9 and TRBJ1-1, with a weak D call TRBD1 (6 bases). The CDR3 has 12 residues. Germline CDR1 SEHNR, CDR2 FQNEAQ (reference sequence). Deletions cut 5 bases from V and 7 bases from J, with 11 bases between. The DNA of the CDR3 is TGTGCCAGCAGCAGGGTGGACAGTGAAGCTTTCTTT. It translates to CASSRVDSEAFF.

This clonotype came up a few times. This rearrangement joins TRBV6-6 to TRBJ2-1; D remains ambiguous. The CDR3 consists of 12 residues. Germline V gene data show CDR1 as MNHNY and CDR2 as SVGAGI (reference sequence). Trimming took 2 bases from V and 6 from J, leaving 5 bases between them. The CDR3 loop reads CASSYRVNEQFF. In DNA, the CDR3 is TGTGCCAGCAGTTACAGGGTCAATGAGCAGTTCTTC.

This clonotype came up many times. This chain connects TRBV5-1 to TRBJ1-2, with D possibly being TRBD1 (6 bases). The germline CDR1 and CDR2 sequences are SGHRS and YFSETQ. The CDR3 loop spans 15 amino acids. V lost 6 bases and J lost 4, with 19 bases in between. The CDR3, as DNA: TGCGCCAGCACCCGGGAGTCGGGGGCTCTCTATGGCTACACCTTC. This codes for CASTRESGALYGYTF.

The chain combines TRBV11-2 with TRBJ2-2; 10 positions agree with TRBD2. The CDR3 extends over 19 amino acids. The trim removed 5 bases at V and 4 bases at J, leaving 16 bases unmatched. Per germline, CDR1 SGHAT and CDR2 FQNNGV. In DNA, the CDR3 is TGTGCCAGCAGCAGACGGACAGGAATAGCGGGAGGAACCACCGGGGAGCTGTTTTTT. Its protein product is CASSRRTGIAGGTTGELFF.

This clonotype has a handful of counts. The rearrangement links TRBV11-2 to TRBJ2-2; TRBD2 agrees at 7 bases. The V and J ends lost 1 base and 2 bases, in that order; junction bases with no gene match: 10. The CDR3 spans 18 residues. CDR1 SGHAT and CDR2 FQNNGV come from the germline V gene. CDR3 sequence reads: CASSLVSGGSSNTGELFF. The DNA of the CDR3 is TGTGCCAGCAGCTTAGTATCCGGCGGGAGCTCAAACACCGGGGAGCTGTTTTTT.

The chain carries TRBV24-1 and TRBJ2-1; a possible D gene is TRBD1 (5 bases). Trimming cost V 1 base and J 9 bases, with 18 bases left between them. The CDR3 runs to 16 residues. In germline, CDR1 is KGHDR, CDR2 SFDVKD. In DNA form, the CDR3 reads TGTGCCACCAGTGATTTTCAGGGTTTGAGAGTTAGTGAGCAGTTCTTC. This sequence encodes CATSDFQGLRVSEQFF.

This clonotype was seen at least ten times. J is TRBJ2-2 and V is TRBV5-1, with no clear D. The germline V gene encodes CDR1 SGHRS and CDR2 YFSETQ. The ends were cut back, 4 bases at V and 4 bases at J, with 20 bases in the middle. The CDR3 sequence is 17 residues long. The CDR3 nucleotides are TGCGCCAGCAGCCCACGGGTGGTAGCTCGCGGCACCGGGGAGCTGTTTTTT. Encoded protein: CASSPRVVARGTGELFF.